This entry lists 8 T cell receptor beta chains sequenced from one sample in a study of beta chain features in type 1 diabetes. Of the isolated RNA, all was reverse transcribed, and so the sequenced material was expressed TCRB transcripts. Produced via immunoSEQ multiplex PCR; TCRdb's table is partial and in-frame only. Among more than 60,000 clones listed, over 50% were seen once. Sequenced material: Tregs from blood. The receptors shown here come from a woman aged 18 to 35 in good health.

In this sample, this clone turned up a few times. The V and J genes are TRBV6-5 and TRBJ2-7; 7 bases map to TRBD2. This CDR3 region has 12 residues. Germline CDR1 is MNHEY and CDR2 is SVGAGI. J gave up 7 bases and V 8 bases, and 8 bases lay outside the gene matches. The chain's CDR3 is CASGRVRGEQYF. CDR3 sequence (DNA): TGTGCCAGCGGGAGGGTCCGGGGTGAGCAGTACTTC.

This clone was seen only a few times. The chain couples TRBV11-2 to TRBJ2-1; the match to TRBD1 covers 8 bases. The CDR3 spans 13 residues. Germline V gene lookup returns CDR1 SGHAT and CDR2 FQNNGV. V trimming: 5 bases; J trimming: 6 bases; junction bases outside the gene matches: 3. CDR3: CASSRTGGNEQFF. CDR3 in DNA: TGTGCCAGCAGCCGAACAGGGGGCAATGAGCAGTTCTTC. The variable domain in full, with the rest retrieved from reference TRBV11-2 and TRBJ2-1, is EAGVAQSPRYKIIEKRQSVAFWCNPISGHATLYWYQQILGQGPKLLIQFQNNGVVDDSQLPKDRFSAERLKGVDSTLKIQPAKLEDSAVYLCASSRTGGNEQFFGPGTRLTVL.

This clone has just one count. V and J are TRBV11-1 and TRBJ1-2; a weak D match, TRBD1 (6 bases). The germline gives CDR1 SGHAT, CDR2 FQDESV (reference sequence). The CDR3 has 14 residues. V was pared by 5 bases and J by 2 bases, with 12 bases between. CDR3 protein: CASSALGQNYGYTF. The CDR3 DNA follows: TGTGCCAGCAGCGCCCTTGGACAGAACTATGGCTACACCTTC.

This chain joins TRBV18 and TRBJ1-1, with 7 bases that match TRBD1. V lost 4 bases to trimming and J lost 4 bases; unmatched junction nucleotides: 6. The V gene's germline CDR1 is KGHSH and CDR2 LQKENI. The CDR3 sequence is 14 residues long. CDR3 in amino acids: CASSLDRDSTEAFF. CDR3 coding DNA: TGTGCCAGCTCACTCGACCGGGACAGCACTGAAGCTTTCTTT.

This chain connects TRBV29-1 to TRBJ1-2; no definite D call. The CDR3 loop spans 11 amino acids. Germline assignment: CDR1 SQVTM and CDR2 ANQGSEA. The CDR3 DNA is TGCGCGGGGATTGGAAACTATGGCTACACCTTC. Translating it yields CAGIGNYGYTF.

This rearrangement joins TRBV7-2 to TRBJ1-1; 7 positions match TRBD1. Germline CDR1 SGHTA, CDR2 FQGNSA. CDR3 length: 14 amino acids. The V segment lost 0 bases and the J segment 11 bases; nucleotides outside the gene matches: 9. For the CDR3, the DNA is TGTGCCAGCAGCTTAGCTCGGACAGGCGTGGGCGCTTTCTTT. Protein sequence: CASSLARTGVGAFF.

This chain links TRBV29-1 with TRBJ2-7; tentatively, D is TRBD1 (5 bases). CDR1 is SQVTM and CDR2 is ANQGSEA in the germline V gene. The CDR3 runs to 11 residues. CDR3 coding DNA: TGCATCGGGCGGACAACTTACGAGCAGTACTTC. This codes for CIGRTTYEQYF.

The chain is built from TRBV10-3 and TRBJ1-1; 8 nucleotides align to TRBD1. V gave up 6 bases and J gave up 3 bases; unmatched junction bases: 6. Germline V lookup: CDR1 ENHRY, CDR2 SYGVKD. The CDR3 has 14 residues. CDR3 sequence reads: CAISPRGLDTEAFF. Here the CDR3 DNA reads TGTGCCATCAGCCCCAGGGGGCTTGACACTGAAGCTTTCTTT.